The 20 T cell receptor beta chains listed next were all sequenced from one sample in a study of blood T cells in healthy people across ages. The second PCR ran about 6 to 11 cycles with a sample-barcoded 5' primer and J-beta primers. Via MiXCR, TCRdb re-called the 5' RACE reads, giving one row per CDR3 protein. This table has 800,000 or so distinct CDR3 sequences, about 42% appearing once. Source material: blood. The receptors were gathered from a man at least 80 years old in good health.

V is TRBV28 and J is TRBJ2-4, with D unclear. Trimming left V 3 bases short and J 13 bases short, with 25 bases between. The CDR3 extends over 16 amino acids. From germline, CDR1 is MDHEN and CDR2 SYDVKM. The CDR3 sequence: CASSLWSAGSHYKQYF. The CDR3 nucleotides are TGTGCCAGCAGTTTGTGGTCGGCTGGGTCCCACTACAAGCAGTACTTC.

V usage is TRBV12-3 or TRBV12-4 and J usage is TRBJ1-5; weak D call: TRBD1 (6 bases). This CDR3 is 14 amino acids long. Trimming removed 3 bases from V and 7 bases from J, with 13 bases in between. The CDR3 DNA is TGTGCCAGCAGTTTCCGGGGGGCAGGACAGCCCCAGCATTTT. Translation gives CASSFRGAGQPQHF.

This clonotype appeared a single time. V is TRBV6-2 or TRBV6-3 and J is TRBJ2-5; no definite D call. The CDR3 consists of 14 residues. The V end was cut by 7 bases, the J end by 4 bases, with 16 bases between. Germline lookup yields CDR1 MNHEY and CDR2 SVGEGT. CDR3 sequence: CASMTGGRLETQYF. The CDR3 DNA follows: TGTGCCAGCATGACGGGCGGCCGGTTAGAGACCCAGTACTTC.

This clonotype has just a few counts. This chain links TRBV24-1 with TRBJ2-5, with TRBD2 matching over 13 bases. The CDR3 totals 18 residues. V shed 4 bases and J 4 bases; nucleotides not matched to a gene: 11. In germline, CDR1 is KGHDR, CDR2 SFDVKD. This chain's CDR3 is CATSDPSGLAGVVETQYF. The DNA of the CDR3 is TGTGCCACCAGTGACCCTTCCGGACTAGCGGGAGTCGTAGAGACCCAGTACTTC.

This chain uses TRBV7-9 with TRBJ2-1; possible D gene TRBD2, 6 bases. Germline V gene lookup returns CDR1 SEHNR and CDR2 FQNEAQ (reference sequence). The CDR3 spans 16 residues. The V gene lost 2 bases and the J gene lost 1 base, with 12 bases spanning the gap. Written as DNA, the CDR3 is TGTGCCAGCAGCTTACGTCGGGAGAGATCCTACAATGAGCAGTTCTTC. It specifies CASSLRRERSYNEQFF.

The genes are TRBV30 and TRBJ2-1; D remains unclear. Germline CDR1 GTSNPN, CDR2 SVGIG (reference sequence). The CDR3 covers 11 residues. The V end lost 3 bases, the J end lost 9 bases, and 9 bases lay between the germline ends. This CDR3 is CAWRGLSEQFF. CDR3 DNA sequence: TGTGCCTGGAGGGGTCTTTCTGAGCAGTTCTTC.

This clonotype was seen only a few times. The V call is TRBV27, the J call TRBJ2-7, with TRBD1 as a possible D gene (5 bases). V was cut by 7 bases and J by 3 bases, with 22 bases left in between. This CDR3 spans 16 amino acids. CDR1 and CDR2 from the germline V gene are MNHEY and SMNVEV (reference sequence). Written as DNA, the CDR3 is TGTGCCAGCAAATCCCGTGAACAGGACCATCACTACGAGCAGTACTTC. As protein: CASKSREQDHHYEQYF.

This clonotype was detected only once. The rearrangement links TRBV7-2 to TRBJ2-2, with D possibly TRBD1 on 5 matching bases. V gave up 5 bases and J gave up 5 bases, with 9 bases separating them. Germline loops: CDR1 SGHTA, CDR2 FQGNSA. This CDR3 contains 13 residues. Here the CDR3 DNA reads TGTGCCAGCAGCACACGACAGACCGGGGAGCTGTTTTTT. Translation gives CASSTRQTGELFF. Complete variable domain (other parts from reference TRBV7-2 and TRBJ2-2): GAGVSQSPSNKVTEKGKDVELRCDPISGHTALYWYRQSLGQGLEFLIYFQGNSAPDKSGLPSDRFSAERTGGSVSTLTIQRTQQEDSAVYLCASSTRQTGELFFGEGSRLTVL.

This clonotype occurred a few times. The V call is TRBV4-2, the J call TRBJ1-2, with a weak D call TRBD1 (6 bases). Germline V gives CDR1 LGHNA, CDR2 YNFKEQ. The ends were cut back, 3 bases at V and 3 bases at J, with 14 bases in the middle. There are 15 residues in the CDR3. DNA for the CDR3: TGTGCCAGCAGCCATAGCAGGGGAGGAGACTATGGCTACACCTTC. This gives the protein CASSHSRGGDYGYTF.

The V and J genes are TRBV20-1 and TRBJ2-3; possible D gene TRBD2, 6 bases. V gave up 6 bases and J gave up 6 bases, with 19 bases separating them. Germline V gene lookup returns CDR1 DFQATT and CDR2 SNEGSKA (reference sequence). The CDR3 consists of 14 residues. CDR3 region: CSALGGGGTDTQYF. DNA of the CDR3: TGCAGTGCCCTGGGTGGTGGCGGGACGGATACGCAGTATTTT.

The chain is built from TRBV5-1 and TRBJ2-7; TRBD2 matches 8 bases. CDR3 length equals 14 residues. V was clipped by 1 base and J by 10 bases; unmatched bases: 10. Germline CDR1 and CDR2: SGHRS and YFSETQ. The CDR3 sequence is CASSLYQAGEAQYF. The DNA of the CDR3 is TGCGCCAGCAGCTTGTACCAAGCGGGAGAGGCCCAGTACTTC.

The table lists this clonotype with a few counts. This chain links TRBV9 with TRBJ2-7, with D possibly being TRBD2 (5 bases). CDR1 and CDR2 from the germline V gene are SGDLS and YYNGEE. Trimming stripped 4 bases from V and 3 bases from J, with 8 bases between. The CDR3 loop spans 12 amino acids. The CDR3 region has the DNA TGTGCCAGCAGCAAAGAGGGCTACGAGCAGTACTTC. Protein: CASSKEGYEQYF.

This clonotype is a singleton in its sample. This clone may be a read error of a much larger clone one base away. The rearrangement uses TRBV5-1 and TRBJ2-5, with 7 nucleotides matching TRBD1. The CDR3 has 15 residues. V lost 4 bases and J lost 11; bases outside the gene matches: 17. Per germline, CDR1 SGHRS and CDR2 YFSETQ. The DNA of the CDR3 is TGCGCCAGCAGCCCTGAGACAGGGAGACACAATGAGCAGTACTTC. This encodes CASSPETGRHNEQYF. The whole variable domain, filled in from reference TRBV5-1 and TRBJ2-5, reads KAGVTQTPRYLIKTRGQQVTLSCSPISGHRSVSWYQQTPGQGLQFLFEYFSETQRNKGNFPGRFSGRQFSNSRSEMNVSTLELGDSALYLCASSPETGRHNEQYFGPGTRLLVL.

The rearrangement joins TRBV4-2 to TRBJ2-7; 12 positions agree with TRBD2. This CDR3 contains 16 residues. V was pared by 1 base and J by 1 base, with 2 bases of the junction left unmatched. Germline loops: CDR1 LGHNA, CDR2 YNFKEQ. CDR3 residues: CASSQGTSGESYEQYF. In DNA, the CDR3 is TGTGCCAGCAGCCAAGGGACTAGCGGGGAGTCCTACGAGCAGTACTTC.

The CDR3 is CAISGIQGRMEAQYF. In DNA form, the CDR3 reads TGTGCCATCAGTGGAATACAGGGTCGGATGGAGGCCCAGTACTTC. The chain combines TRBV10-3 with TRBJ2-7, with D perhaps matching TRBD1 (6 bases). The germline gives CDR1 ENHRY, CDR2 SYGVKD. This CDR3 region has 15 residues. Trimming pared 4 bases from V and 10 bases from J, leaving 23 bases between.

The sample holds a few counts of this clonotype. The chain couples TRBV12-3 or TRBV12-4 to TRBJ2-1; 14 positions match TRBD2. The J call may be in error: the DNA end matches TRBJ2-7 better. This CDR3 comprises 16 residues. The CDR3 DNA follows: TGTGCCAGCAGGGCACCGGGACTAGCGGGAGACAATGAGCAGTACTTC. Its protein product is CASRAPGLAGDNEQYF.

The table lists this clonotype with a few counts. The chain employs TRBV11-1 and TRBJ2-7; TRBD2 matches 8 bases. Germline V gene data show CDR1 as SGHAT and CDR2 as FQDESV (reference sequence). The CDR3 length is 16 residues. The V and J ends lost 5 bases and 0 bases, in that order; junction bases with no gene match: 9. The CDR3 spells CASSPRAGGTSYEQYF. Here the CDR3 DNA reads TGTGCCAGCAGCCCCCGGGCGGGAGGCACCTCCTACGAGCAGTACTTC.

This clonotype was seen ten or more times. The V and J genes are TRBV5-1 and TRBJ2-3; D is possibly TRBD2 (6 bases). Deletions cut 6 bases from V and 0 bases from J, with 14 bases between. The CDR3 loop spans 15 amino acids. CDR1 is SGHRS, CDR2 YFSETQ, per germline. The CDR3 DNA follows: TGCGCCAGCACCAAGCAGGGAGGTAGCACAGATACGCAGTATTTT. Residues: CASTKQGGSTDTQYF.

The chain recombines TRBV4-3 with TRBJ2-1, with 9 positions matching TRBD1. The CDR3 length is 16 residues. Unmatched junction bases numbered 14, after V lost 7 bases and J lost 7 bases. The germline CDR1 and CDR2 sequences are LGHNA and YSLEER. CDR3 protein: CASNQLGQGTQNEQFF. The CDR3, as DNA: TGCGCCAGCAACCAGCTCGGACAGGGGACTCAGAATGAGCAGTTCTTC.

The genes are TRBV5-1 and TRBJ1-1, with D maybe TRBD1 (5 bases). V lost 0 bases and J 3 bases, leaving 15 bases between the germline ends. CDR1 and CDR2 (germline): SGHRS, YFSETQ. The CDR3 is made up of 16 amino acids. CDR3 region: CASSLASFGTYTEAFF. CDR3 bases: TGCGCCAGCAGCTTGGCCTCGTTCGGGACTTACACTGAAGCTTTCTTT.